The source of this T cell receptor (beta chain) is a study of T-cell memory formation after mild COVID-19 (dated by TCRdb to the early 2020s). General notes on the study: TCR sequence clusters from the two donors were found to be largely donor specific. In a couple of donors, T-cell clones that expanded and contracted after mild COVID-19 were tracked by sequencing TCRalpha and TCRbeta repertoires over time. The cohort was made up of two young adult volunteers, one female and one male, who were previously healthy.

Sequencing took place on an Illumina NovaSeq 6000. Using 5'RACE with constant-segment primers, TCRalpha and TCRbeta cDNA libraries were constructed, with sample barcodes and unique molecular identifiers added in the process. RNA was extracted from every sample with Trizol reagent. Amplification of the libraries took two PCR steps, and the second step added a second sample barcode plus Illumina TruSeq adapters. Sequencing of the libraries was done on an Illumina NovaSeq, producing 2 x 150 bp paired-end reads. Regarding the original processing steps: With migec v1.2.7, reads were demultiplexed and then collapsed into UMI-guided consensus sequences. Using mixcr v2.1.11, UMI consensuses were aligned to TRA and TRB V and J templates and then assembled into clonotypes. A clonotype was counted as expanded or contracted only if both edgeR and NoisET called the change significant, with noise models trained on biological replicates. For edgeR calls, the cutoffs were a false discovery rate-adjusted p below 0.01 and a log2 fold-change threshold of 1. As an exploratory analysis of dynamics, PCA with hierarchical clustering was applied to max-normalized trajectories of the 1000 most abundant clonotypes. Separately sequenced CD4+ and CD8+ repertoires were used to assign a CD4 or CD8 phenotype to each responding clone. The public reads were reprocessed in TCRdb via fastp at Q25 and MiXCR, keeping in-frame beta chains. Every distinct CDR3 protein forms one entry, paired with its most common genes and DNA. The V and J calls, along with clone size, are taken from TCRdb and not from the paper's own processing. For this sample the table gives a few hundred thousand distinct CDR3 sequences, of which 20% to 25% were detected only once. The leading ten clones occupy around a fifth of the sample.

To note about this clonotype: It lacks a known antigen. No base quality information exists; no much larger clone differs at one position.

PBMCs were isolated by Ficoll-Paque density gradient centrifugation. The germline V gene encodes CDR1 SEHNR and CDR2 FQNEAQ (reference sequence). V drops 7 bases and J drops 5 bases, leaving 15 bases in between. The CDR3 sequence holds 13 residues, the cysteine and phenylalanine included. The kept DNA is CDR3 alone, 39 bases in frame from the first base. General conclusions and limits of the study: Only two mild cases were covered in the study, and larger cohorts including severe cases with pre-infection samples were considered necessary. Some responding clones were detected in pre-infection memory, suggesting pre-existing cross-reactive memory T cells joined the SARS-CoV-2 response. From day 15 to 85, contracting clones showed balanced CD4/CD8 phenotypes, whereas a second wave of clones that expanded from day 15 to 37 leaned towards CD4+. Contracting CD4+ clones were found mainly in CM and EM memory subsets, while CD8+ clones were enriched in EMRA. Whether the second-wave clones peaking on day 37 were SARS-CoV-2 specific was not confirmed.

Sequenced sample: PBMCs or a T cell subset sorted from them (not recorded which). The rearranged chain carries TRBV7-9 and TRBJ2-7, with the D segment identity uncertain. This clonotype was obtained from a man aged 18-30 years who had mild COVID-19 (a few samples of this study predate the infection). The sample titles of this study are shuffled in the database, so cell type and time point are left out; the donor was told from shared clones. The nucleotide sequence reads TGTGCCAGCACCACGGGCCAAAGGAACGAGCAGTACTTC. The translation is CASTTGQRNEQYF.